This TCR beta chain was sequenced in a study of cytomegalovirus exposure and HLA in healthy donors. Vbeta (60) and Jbeta (13) primers were used in the PCR. Generated by immunoSEQ multiplex PCR, the TCRdb table keeps only in-frame clones and is missing some. The sample consists of fewer than 65,000 clones, roughly 80% of them appearing once. The CDR3 runs 14 residues. Deletions cut 6 bases from V and 6 bases from J, with 17 bases between. Germline V gene sequence: CDR1 KGHSH, CDR2 LQKENI. The sample consisted of PBMCs. This clonotype was obtained from a young man in good health and CMV-seronegative. The V call is TRBV18, the J call TRBJ1-2, with D perhaps matching TRBD1 (6 bases). This chain's CDR3 is CASSGPGALDGYTF. For the CDR3, the DNA is TGTGCCAGCTCCGGACCAGGGGCCTTAGATGGCTACACCTTC.